A few counts support the clone carrying this T cell receptor (beta chain). Its antigen is as yet unknown. These data come from a study of human T cells and chemical hapten exposure. Study-level information: Donors were sensitized with 2% DPC on the upper inner arm. Study-wide results and caveats: DPC sensitization left the count of TCRs above 1 in 1000 unchanged.

Trimming cost V 2 bases and J 5 bases, with 11 bases left between them. CDR1 and CDR2 from the germline V gene are SGHRS and YFSETQ. The CDR3 length is 14 residues. The library put unique molecular identifiers onto individual cDNA molecules. TCRdb passed the RACE reads through MiXCR, listing each CDR3 protein once. The sample gives roughly 50,000 distinct CDR3 sequences, 11% of which show up once; around 2% is in the top ten. The time point denotes: patch test 1, 2 weeks after DPC sensitization. The treatment: therapeutic diphenylcyclopropenone sensitization with weekly scalp DPC. Total RNA was isolated from whole blood that had not been fractionated. In every case, blood was obtained before the patch test was applied.

The chain links TRBV5-1 to TRBJ2-1; no clear D gene. The material was whole blood, obtained in connection with sensitization to the hapten diphenylcyclopropenone (DPC). The TCR sequence derives from a woman aged 40 to 50 with alopecia areata. Some clones in this sample may be carry-over from other donors' samples. DNA of the CDR3: TGCGCCAGCAGCTTAGCAAATACAAACAATGAGCAGTTCTTC. This translates into CASSLANTNNEQFF.